This paragraph reports one TCR beta chain. The sample originates from a study of blood T cell repertoires in COVID-19. Sequenced by immunoSEQ multiplex PCR; TCRdb stores in-frame clones only, minus some. The repertoire holds some 300,000 clones, with nearly 90% as singletons. The CDR3 loop spans 15 amino acids. The V gene's germline CDR1 is SEHNR and CDR2 FQNEAQ (reference sequence). The trim removed 6 bases at V and 0 bases at J, leaving 6 bases unmatched. This rearrangement joins TRBV7-9 to TRBJ1-1; TRBD1 agrees at 8 bases. The specimen sequenced was PBMCs or T cells enriched from blood (not recorded which). This TCR was recovered from a woman in her 30s who had recovered from COVID-19. In DNA, the CDR3 is TGTGCCAGCAGGCCCCCGGGACAGGTGAACACTGAAGCTTTCTTT. Protein product: CASRPPGQVNTEAFF.